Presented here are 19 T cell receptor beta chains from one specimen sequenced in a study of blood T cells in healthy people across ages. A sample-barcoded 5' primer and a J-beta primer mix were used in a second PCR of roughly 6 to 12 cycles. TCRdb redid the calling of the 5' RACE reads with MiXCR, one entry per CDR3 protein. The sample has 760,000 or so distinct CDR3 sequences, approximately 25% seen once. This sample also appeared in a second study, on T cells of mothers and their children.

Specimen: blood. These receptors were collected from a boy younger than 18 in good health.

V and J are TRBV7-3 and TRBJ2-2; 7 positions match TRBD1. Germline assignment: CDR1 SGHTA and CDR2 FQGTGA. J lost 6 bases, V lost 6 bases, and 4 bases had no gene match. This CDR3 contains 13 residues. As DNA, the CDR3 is TGTGCCAGCAGGTCACAGGGGTCCGGGGAGCTGTTTTTT. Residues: CASRSQGSGELFF.

The CDR3, as DNA: TGCGCCAGCAGCCAAAAGGGCAGTGATCAAGAGACCCAGTACTTC. Protein: CASSQKGSDQETQYF. J is TRBJ2-5 and V is TRBV4-3; D is ambiguous. V shed 2 bases and J shed 2 bases, with 12 bases lying between them. Germline CDR1 and CDR2: LGHNA and YSLEER. The CDR3 length is 15 residues.

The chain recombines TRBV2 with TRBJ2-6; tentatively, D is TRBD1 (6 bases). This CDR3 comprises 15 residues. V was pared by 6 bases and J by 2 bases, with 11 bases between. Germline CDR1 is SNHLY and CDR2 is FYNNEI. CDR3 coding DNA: TGTGCCAGCAGACTACAGGGAACTGGGGCCAACGTCCTGACTTTC. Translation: CASRLQGTGANVLTF.

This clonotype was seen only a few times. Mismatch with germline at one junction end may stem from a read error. CDR3 sequence: CATADRTINEQSF. The CDR3 nucleotides are TGTGCCACCGCGGACAGGACCATCAATGAGCAGTCCTTC. The genes are TRBV12-3 or TRBV12-4 and TRBJ2-1; the match to TRBD1 covers 7 bases. The CDR3 totals 13 residues.

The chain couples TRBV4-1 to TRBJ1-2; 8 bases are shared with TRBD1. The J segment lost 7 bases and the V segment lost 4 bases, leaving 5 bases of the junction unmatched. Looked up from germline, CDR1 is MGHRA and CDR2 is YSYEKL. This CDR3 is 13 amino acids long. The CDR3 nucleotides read TGCGCCAGCAGCCCTTGGACAGGGCTTGGCTACACCTTC. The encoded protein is CASSPWTGLGYTF.

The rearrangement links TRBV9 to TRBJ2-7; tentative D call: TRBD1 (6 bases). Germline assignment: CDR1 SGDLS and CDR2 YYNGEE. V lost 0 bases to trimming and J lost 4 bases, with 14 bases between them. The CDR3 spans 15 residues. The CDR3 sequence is CASSVVPGRGYEQYF. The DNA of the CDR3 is TGTGCCAGCAGCGTAGTACCGGGCAGGGGTTACGAGCAGTACTTC.

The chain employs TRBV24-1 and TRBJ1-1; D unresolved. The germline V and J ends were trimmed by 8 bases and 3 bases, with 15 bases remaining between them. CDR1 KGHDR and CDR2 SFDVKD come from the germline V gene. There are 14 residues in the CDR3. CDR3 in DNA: TGTGCCACCAAGGTAAAGGAGTGGGACACTGAAGCTTTCTTT. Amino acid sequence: CATKVKEWDTEAFF.

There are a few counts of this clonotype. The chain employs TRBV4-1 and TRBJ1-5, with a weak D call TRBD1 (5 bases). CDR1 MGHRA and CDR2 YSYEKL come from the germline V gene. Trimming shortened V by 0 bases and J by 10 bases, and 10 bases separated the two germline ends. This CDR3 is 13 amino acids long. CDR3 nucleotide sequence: TGCGCCAGCAGCCAAGACGGGGCGAACCCCCAGCATTTT. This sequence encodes CASSQDGANPQHF.

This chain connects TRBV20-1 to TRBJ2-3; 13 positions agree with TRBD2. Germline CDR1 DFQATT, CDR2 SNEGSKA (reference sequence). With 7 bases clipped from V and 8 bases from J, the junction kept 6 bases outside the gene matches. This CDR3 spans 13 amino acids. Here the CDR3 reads CSVRLAGGSTQYF. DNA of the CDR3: TGCAGTGTTCGACTAGCGGGAGGTTCTACGCAGTATTTT.

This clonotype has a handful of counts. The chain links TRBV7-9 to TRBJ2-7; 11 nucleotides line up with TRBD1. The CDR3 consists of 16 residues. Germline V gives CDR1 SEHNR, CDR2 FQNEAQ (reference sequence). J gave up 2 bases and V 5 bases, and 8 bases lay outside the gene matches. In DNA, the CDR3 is TGTGCCAGCAGCCCGTCTCCGGGACAGGGGGCCTACGAGCAGTACTTC. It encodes CASSPSPGQGAYEQYF.

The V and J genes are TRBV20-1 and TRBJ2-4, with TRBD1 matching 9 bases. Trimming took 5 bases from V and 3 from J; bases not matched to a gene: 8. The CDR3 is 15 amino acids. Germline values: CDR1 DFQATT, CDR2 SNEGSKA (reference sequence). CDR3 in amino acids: CSAREQGAVKNIQYF. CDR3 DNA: TGCAGTGCTCGCGAACAGGGGGCGGTCAAAAACATTCAGTACTTC.

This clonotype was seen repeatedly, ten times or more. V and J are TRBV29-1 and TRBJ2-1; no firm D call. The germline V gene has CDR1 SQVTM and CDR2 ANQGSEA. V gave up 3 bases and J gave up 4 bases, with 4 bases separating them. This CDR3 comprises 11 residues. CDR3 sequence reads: CSVDSYNEQFF. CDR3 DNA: TGCAGCGTTGACAGTTACAATGAGCAGTTCTTC.

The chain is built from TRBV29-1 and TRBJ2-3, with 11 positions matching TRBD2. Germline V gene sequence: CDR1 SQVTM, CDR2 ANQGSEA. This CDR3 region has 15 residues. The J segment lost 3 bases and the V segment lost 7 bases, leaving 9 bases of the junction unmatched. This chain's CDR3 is CSADLAGGNTDTQYF. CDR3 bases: TGCAGCGCCGACCTAGCGGGGGGCAATACAGATACGCAGTATTTT.

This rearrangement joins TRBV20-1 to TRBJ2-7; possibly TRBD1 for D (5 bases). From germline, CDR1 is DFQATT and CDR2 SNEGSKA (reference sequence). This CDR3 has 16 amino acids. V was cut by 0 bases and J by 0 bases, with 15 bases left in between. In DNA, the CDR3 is TGCAGTGCTAGAGATTCCCAGACAGCGTCCTCCTACGAGCAGTACTTC. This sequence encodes CSARDSQTASSYEQYF.

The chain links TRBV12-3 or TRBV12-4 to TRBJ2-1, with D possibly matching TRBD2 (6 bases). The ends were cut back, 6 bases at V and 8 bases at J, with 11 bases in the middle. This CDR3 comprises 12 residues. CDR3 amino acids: CASRLPGDEQFF. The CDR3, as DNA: TGTGCCAGCAGGCTCCCGGGGGATGAGCAGTTCTTC.

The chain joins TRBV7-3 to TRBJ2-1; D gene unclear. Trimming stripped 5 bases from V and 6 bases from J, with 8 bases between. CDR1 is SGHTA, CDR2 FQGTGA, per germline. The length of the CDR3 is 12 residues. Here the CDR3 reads CASSTYGNEQFF. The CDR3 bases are TGTGCCAGCAGCACTTACGGCAATGAGCAGTTCTTC.

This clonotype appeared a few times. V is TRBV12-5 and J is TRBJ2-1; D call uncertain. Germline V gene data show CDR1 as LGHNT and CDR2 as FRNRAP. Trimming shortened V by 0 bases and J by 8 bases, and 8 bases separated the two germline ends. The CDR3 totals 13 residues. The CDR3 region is CASGLVPPDEQFF. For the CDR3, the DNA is TGTGCTAGTGGTTTGGTACCCCCTGATGAGCAGTTCTTC. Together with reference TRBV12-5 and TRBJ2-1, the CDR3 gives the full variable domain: DARVTQTPRHKVTEMGQEVTMRCQPILGHNTVFWYRQTMMQGLELLAYFRNRAPLDDSGMPKDRFSAEMPDATLATLKIQPSEPRDSAVYFCASGLVPPDEQFFGPGTRLTVL.

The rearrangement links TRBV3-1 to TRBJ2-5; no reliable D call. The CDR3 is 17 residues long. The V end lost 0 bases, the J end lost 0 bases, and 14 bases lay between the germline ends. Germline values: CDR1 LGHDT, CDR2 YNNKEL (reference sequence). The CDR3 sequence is CASSQDWATVYQETQYF. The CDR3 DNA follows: TGTGCCAGCAGCCAAGATTGGGCCACCGTTTACCAAGAGACCCAGTACTTC.

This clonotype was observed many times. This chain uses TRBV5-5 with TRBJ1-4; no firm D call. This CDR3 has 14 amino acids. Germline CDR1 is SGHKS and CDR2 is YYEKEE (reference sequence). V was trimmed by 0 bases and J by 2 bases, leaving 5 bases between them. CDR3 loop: CASSLEGTNEKLFF. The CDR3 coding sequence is TGTGCCAGCAGCTTGGAAGGGACTAATGAAAAACTGTTTTTT.